These 12 T cell receptor beta chains were sequenced from one sample in a study of blood T cell repertoires in COVID-19. Profiling relied on immunoSEQ multiplex PCR, and the TCRdb table lists in-frame clones only, not all of them. Of 150,000 to 250,000 clones in the sample, roughly 77% are singletons; the top ten hold 5.5% to 7%. The sample taken for sequencing was peripheral blood. All receptors derive from a woman in her thirties or forties with COVID-19, enrolled during active disease.

The V and J genes are TRBV6-2 or TRBV6-3 and TRBJ2-7; TRBD1 agrees at 8 bases. The CDR3 sequence is 12 residues long. The germline gives CDR1 MNHEY, CDR2 SVGEGT. Unmatched junction bases numbered 8, after V lost 7 bases and J lost 9 bases. CDR3 bases: TGTGCCAGCACCCCTAGGACAGGGAGGCAGTACTTC. Its translation is CASTPRTGRQYF.

This chain connects TRBV27 to TRBJ2-1; 9 positions match TRBD2. Germline CDR1 MNHEY, CDR2 SMNVEV (reference sequence). The V segment lost 3 bases and the J segment 8 bases; nucleotides outside the gene matches: 8. The CDR3 length is 15 residues. CDR3 DNA: TGTGCCAGCAGTTTTTTTGTAGCGGGAGCTCATGAGCAGTTCTTC. It codes for CASSFFVAGAHEQFF.

This clone was observed a single time. The chain has TRBV9 and TRBJ1-1, with D hard to call. Germline CDR1 reads SGDLS; CDR2 reads YYNGEE. The CDR3 contains 15 residues. Trimming took 0 bases from V and 1 from J, leaving 10 bases between them. CDR3 in DNA: TGTGCCAGCAGCGTAGACCCCTCCGGGAACACTGAAGCTTTCTTT. Protein product: CASSVDPSGNTEAFF.

This clone was picked up one time. This chain links TRBV5-1 with TRBJ2-6; maybe TRBD2 (5 bases). CDR3 length: 16 amino acids. Per germline, CDR1 SGHRS and CDR2 YFSETQ. Trimming stripped 6 bases from V and 3 bases from J, with 16 bases between. The CDR3 nucleotides read TGCGCCAGCACCCCAGCGGAGATTAGTGGGGCCAACGTCCTGACTTTC. Protein: CASTPAEISGANVLTF.

The chain couples TRBV5-5 to TRBJ2-7; possible D gene TRBD1, 6 bases. CDR1 SGHKS and CDR2 YYEKEE come from the germline V gene (reference sequence). This CDR3 has 13 amino acids. V lost 2 bases to trimming and J lost 5 bases, with 11 bases between them. CDR3 bases: TGTGCCAGCAGCTTTAGGGGGAACCACGAGCAGTACTTC. Its translation: CASSFRGNHEQYF.

The rearrangement joins TRBV7-9 to TRBJ2-5; D is possibly TRBD1 (6 bases). The CDR3 runs to 14 residues. Trimming stripped 4 bases from V and 2 bases from J, with 11 bases between. Per germline, CDR1 SEHNR and CDR2 FQNEAQ (reference sequence). CDR3 region: CASSSRTVQETQYF. In nucleotides, the CDR3 is TGTGCCAGCAGCTCGCGGACAGTTCAAGAGACCCAGTACTTC.

The genes are TRBV3-1 (or the pseudogene TRBV3-2) and TRBJ2-7; 11 positions agree with TRBD2. CDR1 LGHDT and CDR2 YNNKEL come from the germline V gene (reference sequence). The CDR3 is made up of 16 amino acids. The trim removed 1 base at V and 4 bases at J, leaving 6 bases unmatched. The CDR3 spells CASSQGVLAGVYEQYF. The CDR3 bases are TGTGCCAGCAGCCAAGGAGTACTAGCGGGAGTTTACGAGCAGTACTTC.

CDR3 DNA: TGTGCCAGCAGTCCGGTCCACGGACAGGGGAGTACTGAAGCTTTCTTT. Translated, it gives CASSPVHGQGSTEAFF. The rearrangement links TRBV2 to TRBJ1-1; the match to TRBD1 covers 9 bases. V lost 5 bases to trimming and J lost 5 bases; unmatched junction nucleotides: 12. The CDR3 spans 16 residues. Germline lookup yields CDR1 SNHLY and CDR2 FYNNEI.

The CDR3 spells CASSWTGAEQYF. Here the CDR3 DNA reads TGTGCCAGCAGCTGGACAGGGGCCGAGCAGTACTTC. This chain links TRBV7-2 with TRBJ2-7; 9 positions match TRBD1. The CDR3 is 12 amino acids. CDR1 SGHTA and CDR2 FQGNSA come from the germline V gene. V trimming: 4 bases; J trimming: 6 bases; junction bases outside the gene matches: 1.

This chain uses TRBV6-2 or TRBV6-3 with TRBJ1-1, with TRBD1 as a possible D gene (5 bases). The germline CDR1 and CDR2 sequences are MNHEY and SVGEGT. V was trimmed by 5 bases and J by 1 base, leaving 8 bases between them. CDR3 length: 13 residues. The CDR3 DNA is TGTGCCAGCAGTGCTCAGGGGAACACTGAAGCTTTCTTT. Translation gives CASSAQGNTEAFF.

The chain combines TRBV6-2 or TRBV6-3 with TRBJ2-7, with D tentatively TRBD1 (5 bases). V was clipped by 6 bases and J by 0 bases, with 12 bases between them. The V gene's germline CDR1 is MNHEY and CDR2 SVGEGT. CDR3 length equals 14 residues. Here the CDR3 reads CASSDSPLSYEQYF. Written as DNA, the CDR3 is TGTGCCAGCAGCGACAGTCCCCTCTCCTACGAGCAGTACTTC.

The rearrangement joins TRBV4-3 to TRBJ2-1; the D gene is possibly TRBD2 (6 bases). The CDR3 is 16 amino acids. Deletions cut 0 bases from V and 2 bases from J, with 11 bases between. Per the germline V gene, CDR1 is LGHNA and CDR2 is YSLEER. The chain's CDR3 is CASSQEQRVTYNEQFF. CDR3 in DNA: TGCGCCAGCAGCCAAGAGCAGCGGGTGACCTACAATGAGCAGTTCTTC.